This T cell receptor beta chain was obtained from a study of T cells after yellow fever vaccination. This clonotype was counted between two and nine times. Its specificity is unknown. This CDR3 comprises 16 residues. The ends lost 6 bases at V and 10 bases at J; junction bases unmatched: 16. Study-level findings and limits: CD4 and CD8 compartments shared a small share of clonotypes. The secondary response showed a weaker magnitude and a faster peak, day 5 versus 15. Contamination by abundant bulk-population clonotypes could be present in FACS-sorted repertoires.

For TCR, cDNA came from 5'RACE template switching, which added a universal primer site and UMIs. TCRdb used MiXCR to reprocess the 5' RACE reads, holding one entry per CDR3 protein. The table lists about 150,000 distinct CDR3 sequences, 5% to 7.5% of them singletons, with under 0.8% in the top ten. The sequencing used CD4+ T cells sorted from PBMCs, collected 10 days after the yellow fever booster vaccination. The source of this sequence is a young man who received the YFV17D yellow fever vaccine. This chain uses TRBV12-3 or TRBV12-4 with TRBJ2-1; 9 bases line up with TRBD1. This chain's CDR3 is CASRWGQGGGKGEQFF. In DNA, the CDR3 is TGTGCCAGCAGGTGGGGACAGGGAGGGGGTAAGGGGGAGCAGTTCTTC.